This TCR beta chain was retrieved from a study of radiotherapy plus CTLA-4 blockade in lung cancer. The table came from immunoSEQ multiplex PCR; TCRdb's copy has only in-frame clones and leaves some out. The table shows tens of thousands of clones, with over 65% occurring only once. CDR1 SGHVS and CDR2 FNYEAQ come from the germline V gene. With V trimmed by 5 bases and J by 6 bases, 5 bases remained unmatched. The CDR3 length is 13 residues. A few counts support this clone. Antigen: not known. Study-level findings and limits: Researchers report tumor-derived TCR clones expanding in blood after radiotherapy plus ipilimumab. Reportedly, early blood T cell clone dynamics best predicted response, with interferon-beta.

The chain employs TRBV7-6 and TRBJ2-7; 9 nucleotides line up with TRBD1. The TCR comes from a human donor with non-small cell lung cancer who had a partial response to radiotherapy plus ipilimumab. The specimen was peripheral blood, collected from a patient treated with radiotherapy plus ipilimumab. The CDR3 DNA follows: TGTGCCAGCAGCGCACGGGACAGGGTCGAGCAGTACTTC. It encodes CASSARDRVEQYF.